The 25 T cell receptor beta chains presented below share a single source sample, sequenced in a study of control samples from healthy donors and cancer patients. TCRdb's copy holds only in-frame clones and misses some; the assay was immunoSEQ multiplex PCR. The table shows roughly 180,000 clones, with 91% occurring only once. Material for sequencing was blood. Source of these receptors: a woman in her 40s in good health.

V gene TRBV11-2 combines with J gene TRBJ1-2; maybe TRBD1 (5 bases). Germline lookup yields CDR1 SGHAT and CDR2 FQNNGV. The length of the CDR3 is 15 residues. Between the trimmed V and J ends, which lost 1 base and 4 bases, there was a span of 13 bases. For the CDR3, the DNA is TGTGCCAGCAGCTTAGTCGGGGGATCCGTCTATGGCTACACCTTC. Translation gives CASSLVGGSVYGYTF.

The CDR3 DNA follows: TGTGCCAGCAGCCCGAGTGGGGGCATTAACAATGAGCAGTTCTTC. The encoded protein is CASSPSGGINNEQFF. The chain couples TRBV7-3 to TRBJ2-1, with D possibly matching TRBD1 (6 bases). Germline CDR1 SGHTA, CDR2 FQGTGA. The CDR3 extends over 15 amino acids. With 5 bases removed from V and 5 bases from J, the gap between germline ends came to 16 bases.

The chain is built from TRBV3-1 (or the pseudogene TRBV3-2) and TRBJ2-6; 7 nucleotides line up with TRBD1. Per germline, CDR1 LGHDT and CDR2 YNNKEL (reference sequence). The J segment lost 3 bases and the V segment lost 4 bases, leaving 9 bases of the junction unmatched. CDR3 length: 17 amino acids. The CDR3 DNA reads TGTGCCAGCAGCCGGGGACAGAGCCTAAGTGGGGCCAACGTCCTGACTTTC. As protein: CASSRGQSLSGANVLTF.

The gene calls are TRBV19 and TRBJ1-1; D unclear. With 3 bases removed from V and 4 bases from J, the gap between germline ends came to 12 bases. CDR1 is LNHDA, CDR2 SQIVND, per germline (reference sequence). CDR3 length: 14 amino acids. The CDR3 region has the DNA TGTGCCAGTAGTATTATGGGGAGTGGCACTGAAGCTTTCTTT. As protein: CASSIMGSGTEAFF.

The genes are TRBV7-9 and TRBJ1-3, with no clear D. The CDR3 totals 11 residues. CDR1 and CDR2 from the germline V gene are SEHNR and FQNEAQ (reference sequence). CDR3 bases: TGTGCTGCACCATCTGGAAACACCATATATTTT. It codes for CAAPSGNTIYF.

The V gene is TRBV7-2, the J gene TRBJ1-2, with D possibly TRBD1 on 5 matching bases. Germline CDR1 is SGHTA and CDR2 is FQGNSA. Trimming removed 4 bases from V and 1 base from J, with 16 bases in between. This CDR3 contains 16 residues. CDR3 residues: CASSSVGAGINYGYTF. CDR3 in DNA: TGTGCCAGCAGCTCCGTTGGGGCAGGGATTAACTATGGCTACACCTTC.

The chain links TRBV5-1 to TRBJ2-5; 11 nucleotides line up with TRBD2. This CDR3 region has 17 residues. Germline CDR1 reads SGHRS; CDR2 reads YFSETQ. Trimming at V came to 4 bases and at J to 5 bases, leaving 13 bases not matched to a gene. This chain's CDR3 is CASSPSSGGYSGETQYF. CDR3 nucleotide sequence: TGCGCCAGCAGCCCTTCTAGCGGGGGGTACTCGGGGGAGACCCAGTACTTC.

The rearrangement uses TRBV6-6 and TRBJ1-2; D possibly corresponds to TRBD1 (6 bases). Germline lookup yields CDR1 MNHNY and CDR2 SVGAGI (reference sequence). Trimming took 7 bases from V and 8 from J, leaving 14 bases between them. The CDR3 has 12 residues. Here the CDR3 DNA reads TGTGCCAGCACCCTACAGGGATTAGGCTACACCTTC. Its protein is CASTLQGLGYTF.

The table lists this clone with a count of one. This chain joins TRBV5-1 and TRBJ1-2; 8 bases align to TRBD1. Trimming cost V 0 bases and J 1 base; bases outside gene matches: 11. The germline V gene has CDR1 SGHRS and CDR2 YFSETQ. The CDR3 is 18 residues long. The CDR3 sequence: CASSLAPGRTGLNYGYTF. The CDR3, as DNA: TGCGCCAGCAGCTTGGCCCCCGGAAGGACAGGGCTTAACTATGGCTACACCTTC.

This sequence joins TRBV10-3 and TRBJ2-2; 13 bases match TRBD2. Germline CDR1 reads ENHRY; CDR2 reads SYGVKD. The CDR3 spans 17 residues. J lost 6 bases, V lost 4 bases, and 8 bases had no gene match. CDR3 DNA: TGTGCCATCAGTGGGCGACTAGCGGGGGGTTCGTCCGGGGAGCTGTTTTTT. It encodes CAISGRLAGGSSGELFF.

The chain links TRBV12-5 to TRBJ1-1; D remains ambiguous. The ends were cut back, 4 bases at V and 4 bases at J, with 7 bases in the middle. This CDR3 spans 12 amino acids. Germline V gene lookup returns CDR1 LGHNT and CDR2 FRNRAP. The CDR3 reads CASGSGSTEAFF. CDR3 DNA sequence: TGTGCTAGTGGTTCGGGGAGCACTGAAGCTTTCTTT.

The rearrangement links TRBV20-1 to TRBJ2-5; D is ambiguous. The length of the CDR3 is 11 residues. CDR1 and CDR2 from the germline V gene are DFQATT and SNEGSKA (reference sequence). Between the trimmed V and J ends, which lost 4 bases and 5 bases, there was a span of 8 bases. CDR3 DNA: TGCAGTGCTATTCAACTGGAGACCCAGTACTTC. This encodes CSAIQLETQYF.

This chain joins TRBV5-6 and TRBJ2-2; 7 nucleotides line up with TRBD1. The germline V gene has CDR1 SGHDT and CDR2 YYEEEE. This CDR3 has 18 residues. Trimming cost V 4 bases and J 2 bases; bases outside gene matches: 14. Here the CDR3 reads CASSPDRELVLNTGELFF. The CDR3 region has the DNA TGTGCCAGCAGCCCTGACAGGGAACTTGTCCTCAACACCGGGGAGCTGTTTTTT. The complete variable domain, with remaining parts taken from reference TRBV5-6 and TRBJ2-2, reads DAGVTQSPTHLIKTRGQQVTLRCSPKSGHDTVSWYQQALGQGPQFIFQYYEEEERQRGNFPDRFSGHQFPNYSSELNVNALLLGDSALYLCASSPDRELVLNTGELFFGEGSRLTVL.

This clone was detected once. The V and J genes are TRBV5-1 and TRBJ2-5; D ambiguous. V was trimmed by 0 bases and J by 4 bases, leaving 7 bases between them. The CDR3 has 13 amino acids. In germline, CDR1 is SGHRS, CDR2 YFSETQ. CDR3 region: CASSLGHGETQYF. CDR3 nucleotides: TGCGCCAGCAGCTTGGGGCATGGAGAGACCCAGTACTTC.

The chain uses TRBV27 and TRBJ1-4; no clear D. Germline assignment: CDR1 MNHEY and CDR2 SMNVEV (reference sequence). The length of the CDR3 is 17 residues. V was trimmed by 0 bases and J by 6 bases, leaving 17 bases between them. The CDR3 DNA sequence: TGTGCCAGCAGTTTATCGATATTAAGGTGGACCGATGAAAAACTGTTTTTT. This translates into CASSLSILRWTDEKLFF.

The chain recombines TRBV27 with TRBJ2-7, with D perhaps TRBD1 (6 bases). Germline values: CDR1 MNHEY, CDR2 SMNVEV (reference sequence). Between the trimmed V and J ends, which lost 5 bases and 4 bases, there was a span of 18 bases. This CDR3 region has 15 residues. CDR3 coding DNA: TGTGCCAGCAGTACCCACAGGGTTCGGTCGTACGAGCAGTACTTC. Translating gives CASSTHRVRSYEQYF.

This sequence joins TRBV27 and TRBJ1-3; D is undetermined. With 6 bases removed from V and 0 bases from J, the gap between germline ends came to 15 bases. The length of the CDR3 is 16 residues. CDR1 and CDR2 from the germline V gene are MNHEY and SMNVEV (reference sequence). CDR3 amino acids: CASSSRGDYSGNTIYF. The CDR3 bases are TGTGCCAGCAGCTCACGGGGAGACTACTCTGGAAACACCATATATTTT.

V and J are TRBV3-1 (or the pseudogene TRBV3-2) and TRBJ1-1; unclear D gene. V lost 4 bases, J lost 4 bases, and 19 bases lay in between. The CDR3 length is 16 residues. The germline gives CDR1 LGHDT, CDR2 YNNKEL (reference sequence). This chain's CDR3 is CASSPRGRPSFTEAFF. DNA for the CDR3: TGTGCCAGCAGCCCCCGTGGTAGGCCCTCATTCACTGAAGCTTTCTTT.

This chain uses TRBV7-9 with TRBJ1-5, with a tentative D call TRBD1 (5 bases). The V gene's germline CDR1 is SEHNR and CDR2 FQNEAQ (reference sequence). The CDR3 has 14 residues. Trimming took off 4 bases at V and 8 bases at J, with 15 bases between the two ends. CDR3 nucleotide sequence: TGTGCCAGCAGCTCTTTCGGCGGAGGGGAGCCCCAGCATTTT. Protein sequence: CASSSFGGGEPQHF. Full variable domain (outside the CDR3, taken from reference TRBV7-9 and TRBJ1-5): DTGVSQNPRHKITKRGQNVTFRCDPISEHNRLYWYRQTLGQGPEFLTYFQNEAQLEKSRLLSDRFSAERPKGSFSTLEIQRTEQGDSAMYLCASSSFGGGEPQHFGDGTRLSIL.

The chain carries TRBV7-3 and TRBJ2-7; no clear D. Looked up from germline, CDR1 is SGHTA and CDR2 is FQGTGA. With 1 base removed from V and 3 bases from J, the gap between germline ends came to 7 bases. There are 13 residues in the CDR3. The CDR3 is CASSLSVDYEQYF. The CDR3 region has the DNA TGTGCCAGCAGCTTAAGTGTGGACTACGAGCAGTACTTC.

This chain connects TRBV10-1 to TRBJ2-2, with TRBD1 matching over 12 bases. J lost 6 bases, V lost 8 bases, and 10 bases had no gene match. In germline, CDR1 is WNHNN, CDR2 SYGVQD (reference sequence). The CDR3 loop spans 16 amino acids. Here the CDR3 reads CASARDRGLGSGELFF. In nucleotides, the CDR3 is TGCGCCAGCGCCCGGGACAGGGGGCTAGGATCCGGGGAGCTGTTTTTT.

The V gene is TRBV6-6, the J gene TRBJ1-1; D may be TRBD1 (5 bases). V was clipped by 4 bases and J by 0 bases, with 9 bases between them. CDR1 is MNHNY, CDR2 SVGAGI, per germline (reference sequence). CDR3 length: 14 amino acids. In DNA, the CDR3 is TGTGCCAGCAGTTCGGGGGGAATGAACACTGAAGCTTTCTTT. It specifies CASSSGGMNTEAFF.

The CDR3 sequence is CASSLAGRNTIYF. The DNA for the CDR3 is TGTGCCAGCAGCTTAGCTGGGAGAAACACCATATATTTT. The rearrangement uses TRBV13 and TRBJ1-3; D gene uncertain. CDR1 is PRHDT, CDR2 FYEKMQ, per germline (reference sequence). Trimming took off 1 base at V and 5 bases at J, with 6 bases between the two ends. The CDR3 extends over 13 amino acids.

This sequence joins TRBV19 and TRBJ2-1, with D tentatively TRBD2 (6 bases). CDR1 is LNHDA, CDR2 SQIVND, per germline (reference sequence). CDR3 length equals 13 residues. Deletions cut 6 bases from V and 4 bases from J, with 10 bases between. The CDR3, as DNA: TGTGCCAGTAGCTCGGGACTGTACAATGAGCAGTTCTTC. Protein product: CASSSGLYNEQFF. Full variable domain (rest looked up from reference TRBV19 and TRBJ2-1): DGGITQSPKYLFRKEGQNVTLSCEQNLNHDAMYWYRQDPGQGLRLIYYSQIVNDFQKGDIAEGYSVSREKKESFPLTVTSAQKNPTAFYLCASSSGLYNEQFFGPGTRLTVL.

This chain joins TRBV3-1 (or the pseudogene TRBV3-2) and TRBJ2-1; TRBD2 aligns across 7 bases. Germline CDR1 reads LGHDT; CDR2 reads YNNKEL (reference sequence). The CDR3 is 16 residues long. V was clipped by 4 bases and J by 9 bases; unmatched bases: 15. The CDR3 DNA reads TGTGCCAGCAGCCCCACAACCGGGACCCCGGGAGGTGAGCAGTTCTTC. Translating it yields CASSPTTGTPGGEQFF.